Each of the 12 T cell receptor beta chains below was sequenced from the same sample in a study of PD-1 blockade in classical Hodgkin lymphoma. Sequencing used immunoSEQ multiplex PCR; TCRdb keeps in-frame clones, though not all of them. This table has some 25,000 clones, 88% appearing once. In every patient, relapse followed autologous stem cell transplantation, while exposure to brentuximab vedotin differed. From thawed PBMCs, magnetic negative selection was used to isolate the CD8+ T cells. The sequencing here drew on CD8+ T cells from blood, taken at baseline. These receptors all stem from a human donor with classical Hodgkin lymphoma.

This chain links TRBV29-1 with TRBJ2-5, with TRBD1 matching 10 bases. Unmatched junction bases numbered 4, after V lost 7 bases and J lost 5 bases. The CDR3 is made up of 12 amino acids. CDR1 is SQVTM and CDR2 is ANQGSEA in the germline V gene. The CDR3 DNA is TGCAGCGGTGACAGGGGGCGGGAGACCCAGTACTTC. The encoded protein is CSGDRGRETQYF.

The rearrangement uses TRBV27 and TRBJ1-2; the D gene is possibly TRBD1 (6 bases). This CDR3 region has 14 residues. Trimming stripped 2 bases from V and 4 bases from J, with 11 bases between. Germline V gene sequence: CDR1 MNHEY, CDR2 SMNVEV (reference sequence). The CDR3 DNA follows: TGTGCCAGCAGTTTAGGCAGGGGCTCCTATGGCTACACCTTC. This sequence encodes CASSLGRGSYGYTF.

The rearrangement joins TRBV5-4 to TRBJ2-1; D is unclear. Germline V gene sequence: CDR1 SGHNT, CDR2 YYREEE (reference sequence). This CDR3 contains 12 residues. V lost 3 bases, J lost 7 bases, and 8 bases lay in between. This CDR3 is CASSSDGNEQFF. The CDR3 DNA follows: TGTGCCAGCAGCTCAGATGGGAATGAGCAGTTCTTC.

The genes are TRBV9 and TRBJ2-7; TRBD1 matches at 9 bases. The CDR3 covers 14 residues. Germline V gene data show CDR1 as SGDLS and CDR2 as YYNGEE. With 4 bases clipped from V and 3 bases from J, the junction kept 5 bases outside the gene matches. The CDR3 DNA reads as TGTGCCAGCAGCCCACGGGACAGGGTCTACGAGCAGTACTTC. It is translated as CASSPRDRVYEQYF.

This chain uses TRBV9 with TRBJ2-7, with D possibly TRBD1 on 5 matching bases. The CDR3 contains 14 residues. Deletions cut 0 bases from V and 3 bases from J, with 10 bases between. CDR1 and CDR2 from the germline V gene are SGDLS and YYNGEE. The CDR3 DNA reads as TGTGCCAGCAGCGTAGGTCAGGGATTCTACGAGCAGTACTTC. Translated, it gives CASSVGQGFYEQYF.

The chain links TRBV27 to TRBJ1-4, with D possibly being TRBD1 (5 bases). The CDR3 sequence is 15 residues long. The germline gives CDR1 MNHEY, CDR2 SMNVEV (reference sequence). Trimming took off 3 bases at V and 5 bases at J, with 13 bases between the two ends. The CDR3 nucleotides read TGTGCCAGCAGTTTCATCGGGGCAGGCAATGAAAAACTGTTTTTT. Its protein is CASSFIGAGNEKLFF. The full variable domain, in which reference TRBV27 and TRBJ1-4 provide the parts outside the CDR3, is EAQVTQNPRYLITVTGKKLTVTCSQNMNHEYMSWYRQDPGLGLRQIYYSMNVEVTDKGDVPEGYKVSRKEKRNFPLILESPSPNQTSLYFCASSFIGAGNEKLFFGSGTQLSVL.

The chain combines TRBV7-9 with TRBJ2-5; D is uncertain. The V gene's germline CDR1 is SEHNR and CDR2 FQNEAQ (reference sequence). The CDR3 is made up of 16 amino acids. The germline V and J ends were trimmed by 5 bases and 2 bases, with 18 bases remaining between them. CDR3 nucleotide sequence: TGTGCCAGCAGCCCCGGTGTCAGGCCGCTTCAAGAGACCCAGTACTTC. Its protein is CASSPGVRPLQETQYF. Drawing the rest from reference TRBV7-9 and TRBJ2-5, the complete variable domain is DTGVSQNPRHKITKRGQNVTFRCDPISEHNRLYWYRQTLGQGPEFLTYFQNEAQLEKSRLLSDRFSAERPKGSFSTLEIQRTEQGDSAMYLCASSPGVRPLQETQYFGPGTRLLVL.

The chain joins TRBV27 to TRBJ2-1; D remains ambiguous. CDR3 size: 14 residues. Germline V lookup: CDR1 MNHEY, CDR2 SMNVEV (reference sequence). V dropped 4 bases and J dropped 0 bases, with 7 bases sitting between them. CDR3 nucleotides: TGTGCCAGCAGTTCCGTCAGCTCCTACAATGAGCAGTTCTTC. It specifies CASSSVSSYNEQFF.

The chain uses TRBV15 and TRBJ2-7; D is unresolved. The CDR3 consists of 13 residues. In germline, CDR1 is LNHNV, CDR2 YYDKDF (reference sequence). Trimming removed 3 bases at V and 5 bases at J, with 11 bases between. CDR3 sequence reads: CATSSLGVDEQYF. The CDR3 nucleotides are TGTGCCACCAGCAGCCTAGGTGTCGACGAGCAGTACTTC.

J is TRBJ2-1 and V is TRBV4-2; 10 nucleotides line up with TRBD2. The J segment lost 3 bases and the V segment lost 5 bases, leaving 7 bases of the junction unmatched. Germline CDR1 and CDR2: LGHNA and YNFKEQ. The CDR3 loop spans 16 amino acids. CDR3 sequence: CASSGKTSGDYNEQFF. CDR3 nucleotide sequence: TGTGCCAGCAGCGGAAAAACTAGCGGGGACTACAATGAGCAGTTCTTC.

The chain has TRBV9 and TRBJ2-4, with 7 bases lining up with TRBD1. CDR1 and CDR2 from the germline V gene are SGDLS and YYNGEE. The V gene end was trimmed by 3 bases and the J gene end by 4 bases; junction bases not matched to a gene: 4. The CDR3 has 14 amino acids. The CDR3 nucleotides read TGTGCCAGCAGCGGACAGGGATTGAAAAACATTCAGTACTTC. Protein sequence: CASSGQGLKNIQYF.

V gene TRBV6-1 combines with J gene TRBJ1-1; the D is unclear. This CDR3 region has 13 residues. Germline values: CDR1 MNHNS, CDR2 SASEGT. V shed 4 bases and J shed 2 bases, with 8 bases lying between them. This CDR3 is CASSARTNTEAFF. The DNA for the CDR3 is TGTGCCAGCAGTGCCCGGACCAACACTGAAGCTTTCTTT.